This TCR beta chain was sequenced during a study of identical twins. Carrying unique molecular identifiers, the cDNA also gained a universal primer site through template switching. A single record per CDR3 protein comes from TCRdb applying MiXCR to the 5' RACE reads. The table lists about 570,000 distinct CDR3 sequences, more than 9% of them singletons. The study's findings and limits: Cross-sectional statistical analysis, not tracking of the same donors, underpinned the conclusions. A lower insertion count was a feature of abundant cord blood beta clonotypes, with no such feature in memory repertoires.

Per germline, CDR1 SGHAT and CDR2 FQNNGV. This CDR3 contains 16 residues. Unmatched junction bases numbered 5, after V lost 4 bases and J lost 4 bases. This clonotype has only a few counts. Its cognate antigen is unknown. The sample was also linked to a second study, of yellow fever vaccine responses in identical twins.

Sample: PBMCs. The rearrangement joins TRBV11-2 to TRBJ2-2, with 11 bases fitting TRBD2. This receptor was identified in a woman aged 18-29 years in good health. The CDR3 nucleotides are TGTGCCAGCAGCTACCGGACTAGCGGGCCCACCGGGGAGCTGTTTTTT. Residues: CASSYRTSGPTGELFF.